A single sample gave rise to the 32 T cell receptor beta chains below, sequenced in a study of cytomegalovirus exposure and HLA in healthy donors. The PCR had 60 Vbeta and 13 Jbeta primers. The method was immunoSEQ multiplex PCR; TCRdb's version includes in-frame clones alone and lacks a portion of them. The sample records about 170,000 clones, about four fifths being singletons. Sequenced: PBMCs. These receptor sequences come from a male donor in good health and CMV-seronegative.

This clone came up a few times. The chain links TRBV6-6 to TRBJ1-5, with D maybe TRBD1 (6 bases). The germline gives CDR1 MNHNY, CDR2 SVGAGI (reference sequence). This CDR3 spans 15 amino acids. Trimming shortened V by 2 bases and J by 2 bases, and 10 bases separated the two germline ends. The CDR3 sequence is CASSYTDRGNQPQHF. The CDR3 DNA sequence: TGTGCCAGCAGTTACACGGACAGAGGCAATCAGCCCCAGCATTTT.

The rearrangement links TRBV19 to TRBJ1-2; 8 positions agree with TRBD1. This CDR3 spans 15 amino acids. The V gene's germline CDR1 is LNHDA and CDR2 SQIVND (reference sequence). V gave up 6 bases and J gave up 7 bases; unmatched junction bases: 13. The CDR3 loop reads CASRGISGQDLGYTF. CDR3 DNA: TGTGCCAGTAGGGGGATCTCGGGACAGGACCTTGGCTACACCTTC.

The CDR3 reads CASSARGTATLGYTEAFF. The CDR3 DNA reads TGTGCCAGCAGCGCTAGGGGCACAGCCACGCTGGGGTACACTGAAGCTTTCTTT. This rearrangement joins TRBV7-9 to TRBJ1-1, with a weak D call TRBD1 (5 bases). Trimming pared 5 bases from V and 3 bases from J, leaving 25 bases between. The CDR3 contains 18 residues. CDR1 and CDR2 (germline): SEHNR, FQNEAQ (reference sequence). The full variable domain, rest sourced from reference TRBV7-9 and TRBJ1-1, is DTGVSQNPRHKITKRGQNVTFRCDPISEHNRLYWYRQTLGQGPEFLTYFQNEAQLEKSRLLSDRFSAERPKGSFSTLEIQRTEQGDSAMYLCASSARGTATLGYTEAFFGQGTRLTVV.

This chain connects TRBV7-2 to TRBJ1-2, with TRBD1 matching over 7 bases. The CDR3 runs to 13 residues. Looked up from germline, CDR1 is SGHTA and CDR2 is FQGNSA. V lost 4 bases, J lost 5 bases, and 4 bases stayed unmatched. The CDR3 reads CASSSGTEYGYTF. CDR3 in DNA: TGTGCCAGCAGCTCCGGGACAGAATATGGCTACACCTTC.

The chain carries TRBV5-5 and TRBJ1-5; 7 bases map to TRBD1. This CDR3 is 16 amino acids long. V was clipped by 4 bases and J by 6 bases; unmatched bases: 13. Per the germline V gene, CDR1 is SGHKS and CDR2 is YYEKEE (reference sequence). Here the CDR3 DNA reads TGTGCCAGCAGCCCTATGACAGGGACCTCGGGTCAGCCCCAGCATTTT. It encodes CASSPMTGTSGQPQHF. The full variable domain, rest sourced from reference TRBV5-5 and TRBJ1-5, is DAGVTQSPTHLIKTRGQQVTLRCSPISGHKSVSWYQQVLGQGPQFIFQYYEKEERGRGNFPDRFSARQFPNYSSELNVNALLLGDSALYLCASSPMTGTSGQPQHFGDGTRLSIL.

V and J are TRBV6-6 and TRBJ2-3; 8 positions match TRBD2. With 7 bases clipped from V and 0 bases from J, the junction kept 6 bases outside the gene matches. This CDR3 region has 15 residues. CDR1 is MNHNY and CDR2 is SVGAGI in the germline V gene (reference sequence). In DNA form, the CDR3 reads TGTGCCAGCACCGGTAGCGGGGCTAGCACAGATACGCAGTATTTT. Translated, it gives CASTGSGASTDTQYF.

The CDR3: CASSLWTGGPPQPQHF. CDR3 DNA: TGTGCCAGCAGCCTTTGGACAGGGGGTCCTCCTCAGCCCCAGCATTTT. V usage is TRBV28 and J usage is TRBJ1-5; TRBD1 aligns across 10 bases. The CDR3 loop spans 16 amino acids. CDR1 is MDHEN, CDR2 SYDVKM, per germline. Trimming took 6 bases from V and 6 from J; bases not matched to a gene: 11.

This clone was seen a handful of times. The chain carries TRBV28 and TRBJ1-3; 8 nucleotides line up with TRBD1. The CDR3 has 17 amino acids. J lost 4 bases, V lost 1 base, and 9 bases had no gene match. Per germline, CDR1 MDHEN and CDR2 SYDVKM. CDR3 sequence reads: CASSLFAQGAGGNTIYF. The CDR3 nucleotides read TGTGCCAGCAGTTTATTTGCCCAGGGGGCGGGAGGAAACACCATATATTTT. Supplemented by reference TRBV28 and TRBJ1-3, the full variable domain reads DVKVTQSSRYLVKRTGEKVFLECVQDMDHENMFWYRQDPGLGLRLIYFSYDVKMKEKGDIPEGYSVSREKKERFSLILESASTNQTSMYLCASSLFAQGAGGNTIYFGEGSWLTVV.

The V call is TRBV6-5, the J call TRBJ2-5, with 9 positions matching TRBD2. Germline V gene data show CDR1 as MNHEY and CDR2 as SVGAGI. The V and J ends lost 6 bases and 5 bases, in that order; junction bases with no gene match: 7. The CDR3 spans 14 residues. The CDR3 bases are TGTGCCAGCAGGGGGGGACTAGCCTCGGAGACCCAGTACTTC. It is translated as CASRGGLASETQYF.

Only one count was recorded for this clone. The chain recombines TRBV19 with TRBJ1-2; D is ambiguous. The germline gives CDR1 LNHDA, CDR2 SQIVND (reference sequence). V dropped 2 bases and J dropped 8 bases, with 18 bases sitting between them. The CDR3 covers 15 residues. CDR3 sequence (DNA): TGTGCCAGTAGTATAACGGGATCAGCCCCTTACGGCTACACCTTC. Translated: CASSITGSAPYGYTF. The full variable domain, completed using reference TRBV19 and TRBJ1-2, is DGGITQSPKYLFRKEGQNVTLSCEQNLNHDAMYWYRQDPGQGLRLIYYSQIVNDFQKGDIAEGYSVSREKKESFPLTVTSAQKNPTAFYLCASSITGSAPYGYTFGSGTRLTVV.

Note on this clone: The junction departs from the called germline gene at one end, perhaps through a read error. The rearrangement joins TRBV29-1 to TRBJ1-2; 12 bases agree with TRBD1. CDR1 and CDR2 from the germline V gene are SQVTM and ANQGSEA. This CDR3 is 13 amino acids long. The chain's CDR3 is CSVEGQGAGGYPF. CDR3 bases: TGCAGCGTAGAGGGACAGGGGGCGGGAGGCTACCCCTTC.

DNA of the CDR3: TGTGCCAGCCAGCAGGAGGGGAGACCTGGAGGGCCCCAGCATTTT. The encoded protein is CASQQEGRPGGPQHF. The rearrangement links TRBV19 to TRBJ1-5; possibly TRBD1 for D (5 bases). Germline CDR1 reads LNHDA; CDR2 reads SQIVND (reference sequence). Trimming pared 9 bases from V and 9 bases from J, leaving 24 bases between. The CDR3 totals 15 residues. Together with reference TRBV19 and TRBJ1-5, the CDR3 gives the full variable domain: DGGITQSPKYLFRKEGQNVTLSCEQNLNHDAMYWYRQDPGQGLRLIYYSQIVNDFQKGDIAEGYSVSREKKESFPLTVTSAQKNPTAFYLCASQQEGRPGGPQHFGDGTRLSIL.

The chain uses TRBV5-6 and TRBJ1-4; 10 bases fit TRBD1. The CDR3 loop spans 15 amino acids. Germline V gene lookup returns CDR1 SGHDT and CDR2 YYEEEE. Trimming took 3 bases from V and 7 from J; bases not matched to a gene: 6. CDR3 residues: CASSSPTGGFEKLFF. CDR3 nucleotides: TGTGCCAGCAGCTCCCCGACAGGGGGCTTTGAAAAACTGTTTTTT.

This chain links TRBV2 with TRBJ1-2; unclear D gene. The CDR3 loop spans 16 amino acids. Per germline, CDR1 SNHLY and CDR2 FYNNEI. Trimming shortened V by 1 base and J by 3 bases, and 15 bases separated the two germline ends. The CDR3 DNA reads as TGTGCCAGCAGTGAAGGCGGATCCAAACCCCACTATGGCTACACCTTC. This encodes CASSEGGSKPHYGYTF.

This chain links TRBV9 with TRBJ2-1, with 8 positions matching TRBD1. Germline assignment: CDR1 SGDLS and CDR2 YYNGEE. J lost 12 bases, V lost 0 bases, and 8 bases had no gene match. CDR3 length: 14 amino acids. In DNA, the CDR3 is TGTGCCAGCAGCGTAGTGTCAGACAGGGGCTTGCAGTTCTTC. This sequence encodes CASSVVSDRGLQFF.

This chain joins TRBV6-1 and TRBJ1-2; 7 nucleotides match TRBD1. With V trimmed by 1 base and J by 1 base, 0 bases remained unmatched. Germline V gene lookup returns CDR1 MNHNS and CDR2 SASEGT. The CDR3 totals 14 residues. The CDR3 spells CASSEDRGNYGYTF. Written as DNA, the CDR3 is TGTGCCAGCAGTGAAGACAGGGGTAACTATGGCTACACCTTC.

The chain has TRBV9 and TRBJ2-7, with a possible D match to TRBD2 (5 bases). CDR1 and CDR2 from the germline V gene are SGDLS and YYNGEE. The V and J ends lost 1 base and 0 bases respectively, with 14 bases between them. The CDR3 spans 16 residues. The CDR3 nucleotides are TGTGCCAGCAGCGTATCCCCCGGGATTGGCTCCTACGAGCAGTACTTC. This gives the protein CASSVSPGIGSYEQYF.

V is TRBV27 and J is TRBJ1-4; TRBD1 matches at 9 bases. Germline V gives CDR1 MNHEY, CDR2 SMNVEV (reference sequence). The J segment lost 5 bases and the V segment lost 0 bases, leaving 4 bases of the junction unmatched. The CDR3 runs 16 residues. CDR3 DNA: TGTGCCAGCAGTTTATCGAGGACAGGGGCAAATGAAAAACTGTTTTTT. Its protein is CASSLSRTGANEKLFF.

This clone was seen only a few times. The chain combines TRBV5-4 with TRBJ2-6; no firm D call. This CDR3 is built from 15 residues. CDR1 is SGHNT and CDR2 is YYREEE in the germline V gene (reference sequence). The V and J ends lost 0 bases and 0 bases respectively, with 4 bases between them. This CDR3 is CASSLDSSGANVLTF. The CDR3 DNA reads TGTGCCAGCAGCTTGGATAGCTCTGGGGCCAACGTCCTGACTTTC.

The V call is TRBV7-2, the J call TRBJ2-5, with a weak D call TRBD1 (6 bases). Germline CDR1 SGHTA, CDR2 FQGNSA. Trimming removed 1 base at V and 2 bases at J, with 11 bases between. The CDR3 runs to 15 residues. The CDR3 sequence is CASSLGRTDQETQYF. The CDR3 nucleotides read TGTGCCAGCAGCTTAGGCCGGACAGATCAAGAGACCCAGTACTTC.

This chain connects TRBV30 to TRBJ1-6; TRBD1 matches 8 bases. Germline V CDR1 and CDR2: GTSNPN, SVGIG (reference sequence). With V trimmed by 3 bases and J by 7 bases, 17 bases remained unmatched. This CDR3 has 18 amino acids. CDR3 DNA sequence: TGTGCCTGGAGCCCGCCGGACAGGGCAATTCGTGGGAATTCACCCCTCCACTTT. Encoded protein: CAWSPPDRAIRGNSPLHF.

The chain links TRBV19 to TRBJ2-1; D not resolved. Looked up from germline, CDR1 is LNHDA and CDR2 is SQIVND (reference sequence). This CDR3 has 13 residues. Deletions cut 3 bases from V and 8 bases from J, with 11 bases between. The CDR3 DNA reads TGTGCCAGTAGTATGGGCAGGTTGTATGAGCAGTTCTTC. Protein product: CASSMGRLYEQFF.

This clone has a single count. The CDR3 bases are TGCGCCAGCAGGAAGATACAGGGTATGAACACTGAAGCTTTCTTT. The encoded protein is CASRKIQGMNTEAFF. The rearrangement links TRBV4-3 to TRBJ1-1; D may be TRBD1 (6 bases). The CDR3 sequence is 15 residues long. The germline CDR1 and CDR2 sequences are LGHNA and YSLEER. Trimming pared 6 bases from V and 0 bases from J, leaving 14 bases between.

This clone has just a few counts. The chain is built from TRBV6-5 and TRBJ2-7; D is perhaps TRBD2 (6 bases). Looked up from germline, CDR1 is MNHEY and CDR2 is SVGAGI. V was clipped by 4 bases and J by 3 bases, with 19 bases between them. The CDR3 covers 16 residues. CDR3 region: CASSSRTGVDLYEQYF. The CDR3 region has the DNA TGTGCCAGCAGTTCCCGAACGGGGGTCGATCTCTACGAGCAGTACTTC.

The chain combines TRBV27 with TRBJ2-3; D may be TRBD1 (6 bases). This CDR3 is 15 amino acids long. Trimming removed 5 bases from V and 2 bases from J, with 14 bases in between. Germline V lookup: CDR1 MNHEY, CDR2 SMNVEV (reference sequence). Written as DNA, the CDR3 is TGTGCCAGCAGTCCTCAAACAGGGAACACAGATACGCAGTATTTT. It yields the protein CASSPQTGNTDTQYF.

The table lists this clone with a few counts. The chain carries TRBV7-9 and TRBJ2-7; D ambiguous. The germline V gene has CDR1 SEHNR and CDR2 FQNEAQ (reference sequence). Deletions cut 5 bases from V and 3 bases from J, with 8 bases between. This CDR3 has 12 amino acids. The CDR3 DNA is TGTGCCAGCAGCGAAGCAAGCTACGAGCAGTACTTC. This encodes CASSEASYEQYF.

The CDR3 DNA reads as TGTGCCAGCAGCTTACGGACTAGTTTTCGAGGGCAACCTAGCACAGATACGCAGTATTTT. Translating it yields CASSLRTSFRGQPSTDTQYF. The gene calls are TRBV7-3 and TRBJ2-3; 7 bases fit TRBD2. The CDR3 length is 20 residues. The ends lost 2 bases at V and 0 bases at J; junction bases unmatched: 17. CDR1 is SGHTA and CDR2 is FQGTGA in the germline V gene.

This sequence joins TRBV9 and TRBJ1-1; D is undetermined. This CDR3 is built from 15 residues. CDR1 is SGDLS and CDR2 is YYNGEE in the germline V gene. The V and J ends lost 3 bases and 1 base respectively, with 13 bases between them. CDR3 region: CASSDGFAGNTEAFF. The DNA for the CDR3 is TGTGCCAGCAGCGACGGCTTTGCGGGGAACACTGAAGCTTTCTTT.

The CDR3 region has the DNA TGTGCCAGCAGAAATCGACAGGATAACACTGAAGCTTTCTTT. It is translated as CASRNRQDNTEAFF. The V call is TRBV27, the J call TRBJ1-1; D is possibly TRBD1 (6 bases). The germline CDR1 and CDR2 sequences are MNHEY and SMNVEV (reference sequence). Trimming stripped 6 bases from V and 2 bases from J, with 13 bases between. The CDR3 loop spans 14 amino acids.

This sequence joins TRBV28 and TRBJ2-7; 11 nucleotides agree with TRBD2. Germline lookup yields CDR1 MDHEN and CDR2 SYDVKM. V trimming: 2 bases; J trimming: 1 base; junction bases outside the gene matches: 1. CDR3 length: 15 amino acids. CDR3 sequence reads: CASSLASGRSYEQYF. The CDR3 nucleotides read TGTGCCAGCAGTTTAGCTAGCGGGAGGTCCTACGAGCAGTACTTC.

The rearrangement joins TRBV6-6 to TRBJ1-2, with no clear D. V lost 6 bases and J lost 0, with 17 bases in between. This CDR3 is 16 amino acids long. Germline CDR1 MNHNY, CDR2 SVGAGI (reference sequence). CDR3 sequence reads: CASSWRTGNANYGYTF. CDR3 DNA sequence: TGTGCCAGCAGCTGGAGGACGGGAAATGCTAACTATGGCTACACCTTC.

On this clone itself: The junction shows a germline mismatch at one end, possibly a read error. The rearrangement uses TRBV7-9 and TRBJ2-3; 12 bases map to TRBD2. Looked up from germline, CDR1 is SEHNR and CDR2 is FQNEAQ (reference sequence). The CDR3 runs to 16 residues. The CDR3 DNA reads TGTTCCAGCAGCTACTGGACTAGCGGGGGCACAGATACGCAGTATTTT. Protein product: CSSSYWTSGGTDTQYF.